These 2 T cell receptor beta chains came from one sample sequenced in a study of blood T cell repertoires in COVID-19. Clones were read by immunoSEQ multiplex PCR, and TCRdb kept only the in-frame ones, dropping some. Here the sample spans hundreds of thousands of clones, 70% to 90% being singletons. The sequencing sample was made of peripheral blood. The origin of the receptors is a woman in her 30s with active or convalescent COVID-19.

The chain links TRBV5-8 to TRBJ2-3; tentatively, D is TRBD2 (6 bases). Trimming shortened V by 6 bases and J by 3 bases, and 20 bases separated the two germline ends. This CDR3 contains 16 residues. Per the germline V gene, CDR1 is SGHTS and CDR2 is YDEGEE. The CDR3 sequence is CASTLGLARGTDTQYF. CDR3 bases: TGTGCCAGCACCCTGGGACTGGCAAGGGGAACAGATACGCAGTATTTT.

The chain is built from TRBV5-1 and TRBJ1-1, with 7 bases lining up with TRBD1. The junction had 10 bases not matched to a gene; V was cut back by 2 bases and J by 0 bases. Germline V gene sequence: CDR1 SGHRS, CDR2 YFSETQ. CDR3 length: 17 residues. Here the CDR3 DNA reads TGCGCCAGCAGCTTAGGGGGCCACCTCTCTATGAACACTGAAGCTTTCTTT. Translation gives CASSLGGHLSMNTEAFF.